This TCR beta chain was recovered during a study of molecular identifiers for immune sequencing clone quantification. Findings and limits, study-wide: Reports indicate spiked Jurkat TCR RNA from one cell could be found among around 970,000 naive cells.

For naive CD8 T cells, sorting used the CD8+CD4-CCR7+CD45RA+ phenotype. TCRdb ran MiXCR on the PCR reads and lists one entry per CDR3 protein. The data contain 250,000 to 350,000 distinct CDR3 sequences, over 20% of them singletons. CDR3 size: 14 residues. The V gene lost 4 bases and the J gene lost 7 bases, with 17 bases spanning the gap. Germline V CDR1 and CDR2: MDHEN, SYDVKM. This clonotype occurred many times. The antigen is undetermined. The clonotype originates from a human donor in good health. Some libraries in this study had Jurkat cell RNA spiked in. Sequenced input: naive CD8+ T cells from blood, with Jurkat cell RNA spiked in. Subset indicated: FACS-sorted CD8+CD4-CCR7+CD45RA+ naive T cells. The rearrangement links TRBV28 to TRBJ2-7; D gene uncertain. In DNA, the CDR3 is TGTGCCAGCAGTTCACGAGACACCCCCAGGGAGCAGTACTTC. It codes for CASSSRDTPREQYF.